This T cell receptor (beta chain) was recorded in a study of shared T cell receptors in the human thymus (dated by TCRdb to about 2021). In the study overall: The study examined how self-reactive, shared T-cell receptor alpha chains are generated in the human thymus.

As regards this clone: Its antigen is currently not known. No clone much larger than this one lies a single base away; base qualities are absent.

The junction shows trimming of 4 bases on V and 7 bases on J, plus 9 bases between the germline ends. Reading the germline V gene (reference sequence) gives CDR1 MNHEY and CDR2 SMNVEV. From cysteine to phenylalanine, the CDR3 is 12 amino acids long. Only the CDR3 region is kept as DNA, spanning 36 bases read in frame from base 1. The method was the immunoSEQ multiplex PCR assay. What TCRdb holds here is the immuneACCESS table cut down to in-frame rearrangements. Part of the clones is not present; checked against another copy, under half of the missing clones reflect an unresolved V gene, and the others are unexplained. The sample table holds about 400,000 clones, of which around 95% were seen once. The ten top clones hold roughly 0.02% of the sample.

The clonotype comes from a human donor. The rearrangement combines TRBV27 with TRBJ2-3, with the D gene too uncertain to name. The material sequenced was thymocytes. The CDR3 protein: CASSSLPNTQYF. The DNA reads as follows: TGTGCCAGCAGTTCCCTCCCGAATACGCAGTATTTT.